The 29 T cell receptor beta chains below were found in one sample sequenced in a study of tumor-infiltrating lymphocytes in primary liver carcinoma (dated by TCRdb to the late 2010s). Blood RNA was extracted from unsorted whole blood using TRIzol reagent, and germline DNA was obtained with the DNeasy Blood & Tissue kit. TCRdb lists the instrument as Illumina HiSeq 2500. Using a constant-region primer and ProtoScript II reverse transcriptase, TCRbeta-specific cDNA was reverse-transcribed from 500 ng total RNA. The TCRbeta libraries were prepared through three rounds of nested multiplex PCR following a slightly modified ARM-PCR procedure. Multiplex TRBV1-TRBV30 forward primers and a Cbeta reverse primer were used in the first two PCR rounds, each of which was run for around 10 cycles. The public reads were run again by TCRdb, first through fastp at Q25 and then through MiXCR, and only productive beta chains were kept. Every entry covers one CDR3 protein and lists the most common genes and DNA from its rows. Within this sample are fewer than 350,000 distinct CDR3 sequences, with 65% of them counted one time only. Under 8.5% of the sample is taken by the ten largest.

The sequencing input was peripheral blood. The source of these receptors is a man aged 35 to 55 with primary liver carcinoma and hepatitis B virus infection.

As regards this clonotype: Since a much larger clone is just one base distant, this may be a read error. The gene calls are TRBV12-3 or TRBV12-4 and TRBJ2-5; TRBD2 matches at 9 bases. The CDR3 spans 17 residues. V shed 4 bases and J 11 bases; nucleotides not matched to a gene: 20. The CDR3 sequence is CASSWSVAGATGDEQYF. The CDR3 bases are TGTGCCAGCAGTTGGTCGGTAGCGGGAGCTACAGGGGATGAGCAGTACTTC.

The chain recombines TRBV12-3 or TRBV12-4 with TRBJ2-4, with TRBD1 matching over 8 bases. CDR3 length: 14 amino acids. J lost 8 bases, V lost 2 bases, and 5 bases had no gene match. CDR3 sequence: CASSLFEDRDIQYF. CDR3 DNA sequence: TGTGCCAGCAGTTTATTTGAGGACAGGGACATTCAGTACTTC.

On this clonotype: A much larger clonotype is one base distant, so this may be a read error. The chain is built from TRBV12-3 or TRBV12-4 and TRBJ1-6; 7 bases agree with TRBD1. CDR3 length: 20 amino acids. CDR3 sequence reads: CVSSMSTGTAFSSYNSPLHF. The CDR3 DNA reads TGTGTCAGCAGTATGAGCACCGGGACAGCATTCAGCTCCTATAATTCACCCCTCCACTTT.

Details on this clonotype: The final CDR3 position lacks the conserved phenylalanine or tryptophan, pointing to a likely read error. This rearrangement joins TRBV29-1 to TRBJ2-7; a weak D match, TRBD2 (6 bases). This CDR3 comprises 13 residues. The V gene lost 3 bases and the J gene lost 6 bases, with 15 bases spanning the gap. In germline, CDR1 is SQVTM, CDR2 ANQGSEA. CDR3 protein: CSVDSAGLGEQYL. The CDR3 DNA follows: TGCAGCGTTGATTCCGCGGGATTGGGCGAGCAGTACCTC.

On this clonotype itself: A much larger clone is a single base away; this may be a read error. Here the CDR3 omits its conserved ending phenylalanine or tryptophan, so a read error is the likely source. This chain connects TRBV5-1 to TRBJ1-5; D is perhaps TRBD1 (6 bases). CDR1 and CDR2 (germline): SGHRS, YFSETQ. The CDR3 spans 14 residues. The V end was cut by 2 bases, the J end by 3 bases, with 9 bases between. CDR3 amino acids: CASSFGGHNQPQHL. In DNA, the CDR3 is TGCGCCAGCAGCTTTGGGGGGCACAATCAGCCCCAGCATTTA.

For this clonotype: An end of the junction does not agree with germline; a read error may underlie this. The V gene is TRBV11-2, the J gene TRBJ1-1; no clear D gene. Germline CDR1 reads SGHAT; CDR2 reads FQNNGV. This CDR3 has 13 residues. The chain's CDR3 is CAISSGMNTEAFF. The DNA of the CDR3 is TGTGCCATCAGCTCAGGAATGAACACTGAAGCTTTCTTT.

Relative to its sample, this clonotype is medium-sized. In DNA form, the CDR3 reads TGTGCCAGCAGCACCGCGGGGCCACAGGGTACGCAGTATTTT. Protein sequence: CASSTAGPQGTQYF. The gene calls are TRBV11-2 and TRBJ2-3; D may correspond to TRBD1 or TRBD2 (6 bases each). The CDR3 is 14 amino acids. CDR1 is SGHAT and CDR2 is FQNNGV in the germline V gene. V lost 5 bases and J 8 bases, leaving 17 bases between the germline ends.

As to this clonotype: This may be a read error, as it is one base from a much larger clone. The V and J genes are TRBV4-3 and TRBJ1-5; D is undetermined. The germline gives CDR1 LGHNA, CDR2 YSLEER. The CDR3 length is 13 residues. The germline V and J ends were trimmed by 3 bases and 9 bases, with 12 bases remaining between them. The CDR3 spells CASSHVLAGPQHF. For the CDR3, the DNA is TGCGCCAGCAGCCATGTCTTGGCGGGGCCCCAGCATTTT.

The V call is TRBV11-2, the J call TRBJ2-5; D is possibly TRBD1 or TRBD2 (6 bases each). The CDR3 has 13 residues. V was cut by 6 bases and J by 5 bases, with 13 bases left in between. Germline assignment: CDR1 SGHAT and CDR2 FQNNGV. The CDR3 reads CASRIVGGETQYF. The DNA for the CDR3 is TGTGCCAGCAGGATAGTAGGGGGGGAGACCCAGTACTTC.

The chain carries TRBV14 and TRBJ2-7; unclear D gene. The CDR3 is 13 residues long. Trimming removed 3 bases from V and 2 bases from J, with 8 bases in between. CDR1 is SGHDN and CDR2 is FVKESK in the germline V gene. CDR3 residues: CASSQVGTYEQYF. The DNA for the CDR3 is TGTGCCAGCAGCCAGGTCGGAACCTACGAGCAGTACTTC.

Comments on this clonotype: This clone may be a read error of a much larger clone one base away. The genes are TRBV6-5 and TRBJ1-1, with a possible D match to TRBD1 (6 bases). The germline V gene encodes CDR1 MNHEY and CDR2 SVGAGI. The CDR3 covers 14 residues. The CDR3: CASSKQGGNTEALF. CDR3 nucleotides: TGTGCCAGCAGTAAACAGGGAGGGAACACTGAAGCTTTATTT.

The chain couples TRBV6-2 or TRBV6-3 to TRBJ1-5; D uncertain. Trimming removed 5 bases from V and 5 bases from J, with 13 bases in between. CDR1 MNHEY and CDR2 SVGEGT come from the germline V gene. The CDR3 extends over 14 amino acids. CDR3 region: CASSPYGRDQPQHF. The DNA of the CDR3 is TGTGCCAGCAGTCCGTACGGAAGAGATCAGCCCCAGCATTTT.

In regard to this clonotype: The junction shows a germline mismatch at one end, possibly a read error. The rearrangement joins TRBV6-2 or TRBV6-3 to TRBJ1-5; D call uncertain. CDR1 and CDR2 from the germline V gene are MNHEY and SVGEGT. CDR3 size: 15 residues. CDR3 nucleotide sequence: TGTGCCAGCAGTTTGTACAGTTATAGCAACCAGCCCCAGCATTTC. Translated, it gives CASSLYSYSNQPQHF.

Comments on this clonotype: A much larger clone differs from this one at a single base, so this may be a read error. DNA for the CDR3: TGTGCCAGCAGTTACTCATCCCCCGGGACAGAAGAGACCCAGTACTTC. Its translation: CASSYSSPGTEETQYF. This chain links TRBV6-6 with TRBJ2-5, with 7 bases identical to TRBD1. CDR1 MNHNY and CDR2 SVGAGI come from the germline V gene (reference sequence). This CDR3 spans 16 amino acids. The J segment lost 3 bases and the V segment lost 0 bases, leaving 7 bases of the junction unmatched.

Here the CDR3 reads CATSDSPGSDTQYF. Here the CDR3 DNA reads TGTGCCACCAGTGATTCCCCAGGGTCAGATACGCAGTATTTT. This chain uses TRBV24-1 with TRBJ2-3; weak D call: TRBD1 (5 bases). This CDR3 spans 14 amino acids. The V end was cut by 2 bases, the J end by 4 bases, with 9 bases between. Germline assignment: CDR1 KGHDR and CDR2 SFDVKD.

Notes on this clonotype: The CDR3 does not close with the conserved phenylalanine or tryptophan, likely indicating a read error. The CDR3 bases are TGTGCCAGCTGCTTAGATCTCGGGGCTAGGGCCAACGTCCTGACTTTA. It yields the protein CASCLDLGARANVLTL. J is TRBJ2-6 and V is TRBV11-2; the D call may be TRBD1 or TRBD2 (5 bases each). The CDR3 consists of 16 residues. Germline values: CDR1 SGHAT, CDR2 FQNNGV.

There are many counts of this clonotype. The chain employs TRBV4-3 and TRBJ1-2; unclear D gene. Trimming shortened V by 0 bases and J by 8 bases, and 10 bases separated the two germline ends. Germline CDR1 is LGHNA and CDR2 is YSLEER. The CDR3 sequence is 13 residues long. CDR3 nucleotides: TGCGCCAGCAGCCAAGACGGCATGTACGGCTACACCTTC. Its protein product is CASSQDGMYGYTF.

Details on this clonotype: This clone may be a read error of a much larger clone one base away. The gene calls are TRBV10-3 and TRBJ2-7, with 7 bases identical to TRBD2. CDR3 length equals 15 residues. Germline V lookup: CDR1 ENHRY, CDR2 SYGVKD. The trim removed 8 bases at V and 1 base at J, leaving 11 bases unmatched. The CDR3 DNA reads as TGTGCCATCTGGATCGGGGAGGGCCAGTCCTACGAGCAGTACTTC. This codes for CAIWIGEGQSYEQYF.

For this clonotype: Relative to the germline gene, one junction end is altered; a read error may explain this. This chain uses TRBV5-1 with TRBJ2-5; D is unclear. The length of the CDR3 is 14 residues. Germline V gene data show CDR1 as SGHRS and CDR2 as YFSETQ. Written as DNA, the CDR3 is TGCGCCAGAAGCTTGGCGGCAGGCCAAGAGACCCAGTACTTC. Amino acid sequence: CARSLAAGQETQYF.

This clonotype was recorded many times. CDR3 DNA: TGTGCCAGCAGACTAATGGGGACAAACACCGGGGAGCTGTTTTTT. It specifies CASRLMGTNTGELFF. This rearrangement joins TRBV5-6 to TRBJ2-2, with a tentative D call TRBD1 (6 bases). Germline V gives CDR1 SGHDT, CDR2 YYEEEE. V was clipped by 5 bases and J by 2 bases, with 13 bases between them. CDR3 length equals 15 residues.

Note on this clonotype: The junction departs from germline at one end; a sequencing error may be responsible. The rearrangement links TRBV7-9 to TRBJ1-1; maybe TRBD1 (5 bases). From germline, CDR1 is SEHNR and CDR2 FQNEAQ (reference sequence). This CDR3 spans 15 amino acids. This CDR3 reads CASSSPTAVGTEASF. In DNA form, the CDR3 reads TGTGCCAGCAGCTCGCCGACGGCGGTGGGGACTGAAGCTTCCTTT.

The chain couples TRBV11-3 to TRBJ2-3, with a tentative D call TRBD1 (5 bases). Trimming shortened V by 4 bases and J by 7 bases, and 9 bases separated the two germline ends. The CDR3 contains 12 residues. CDR1 and CDR2 from the germline V gene are SGHNT and YENEEA. This CDR3 reads CASSSQENTQYF. The DNA of the CDR3 is TGTGCCAGCAGCTCACAGGAAAATACGCAGTATTTT.

As regards this clonotype: This sequence may be a read error, since a much larger clone differs from it by one base. The rearrangement joins TRBV12-3 or TRBV12-4 to TRBJ2-2; TRBD2 might be the D (5 bases). CDR3 length equals 12 residues. CDR3 residues: CASSLPTGKLFF. DNA for the CDR3: TGTGCCAGCAGTTTGCCCACCGGGAAGCTGTTTTTT.

This clonotype was picked up one time. One end of the junction fails to match germline, which may point to a read error. The chain combines TRBV12-3 or TRBV12-4 with TRBJ2-1; D gene uncertain. The CDR3 loop spans 12 amino acids. This CDR3 is CANSTPGNEQFF. In DNA form, the CDR3 reads TGTGCCAACAGTACCCCTGGCAATGAGCAATTCTTC.

The V gene is TRBV2, the J gene TRBJ2-5; D is perhaps TRBD1 (5 bases). This CDR3 region has 14 residues. Trimming stripped 4 bases from V and 1 base from J, with 10 bases between. Germline values: CDR1 SNHLY, CDR2 FYNNEI. The CDR3 loop reads CASSGSGFQETQYF. CDR3 in DNA: TGTGCCAGCAGTGGATCAGGGTTCCAAGAGACCCAGTACTTC.

The chain has TRBV9 and TRBJ2-5; the match to TRBD1 covers 7 bases. The length of the CDR3 is 14 residues. V lost 0 bases, J lost 5 bases, and 4 bases stayed unmatched. The V gene's germline CDR1 is SGDLS and CDR2 YYNGEE. CDR3 residues: CASSVVGTAETQYF. In DNA, the CDR3 is TGTGCCAGCAGCGTAGTTGGGACAGCCGAGACCCAGTACTTC.

Concerning this clonotype: At one end, the junction sequence differs from germline, possibly due to a read error. This chain joins TRBV5-6 and TRBJ2-7; 7 bases are shared with TRBD1. Germline values: CDR1 SGHDT, CDR2 YYEEEE. The CDR3 has 14 residues. The CDR3 DNA follows: TGTGCCAGCAGCTTCGGACAGGTTTCCTACGGGCAGTACTTC. Amino acids: CASSFGQVSYGQYF.

The genes are TRBV29-1 and TRBJ2-3; 7 bases match TRBD2. This CDR3 contains 13 residues. Germline lookup yields CDR1 SQVTM and CDR2 ANQGSEA. This CDR3 reads CRVGGGRTDTQYF. The CDR3 DNA reads TGCAGGGTGGGGGGGGGACGCACAGATACGCAGTATTTT.

As for this clonotype: At one end, the junction sequence differs from germline, possibly due to a read error. The chain carries TRBV11-3 and TRBJ2-1; 7 nucleotides agree with TRBD1. The germline V gene has CDR1 SGHNT and CDR2 YENEEA. The CDR3 loop spans 13 amino acids. The CDR3 loop reads CTSSLTGANEQFF. CDR3 in DNA: TGTACCAGCAGCTTAACAGGGGCCAATGAGCAGTTCTTC.